The sequence of this TCR beta chain was determined in a study of cytomegalovirus exposure and HLA in healthy donors. Germline CDR1 and CDR2: SNHLY and FYNNEI. This CDR3 spans 13 amino acids. V lost 5 bases to trimming and J lost 5 bases; unmatched junction nucleotides: 4. Everyone who donated was a healthy bone marrow donor. Use of 60 Vbeta and 13 Jbeta primers characterized the PCR. Only in-frame clones appear in the TCRdb table, and some are missing; sequencing was by immunoSEQ multiplex PCR. The repertoire shows some 140,000 clones; the top ten hold just under 2%. The receptor's source is a woman aged 55-69 years in good health and CMV-seronegative. What was sequenced was PBMCs. The chain couples TRBV2 to TRBJ2-7, with 9 bases identical to TRBD1. CDR3 in DNA: TGTGCCAGCAGTCGACAGGGGGTCCACGAGCAGTACTTC. Its translation: CASSRQGVHEQYF. Full variable domain (remainder filled in from reference TRBV2 and TRBJ2-7): EPEVTQTPSHQVTQMGQEVILRCVPISNHLYFYWYRQILGQKVEFLVSFYNNEISEKSEIFDDQFSVERPDGSNFTLKIRSTKLEDSAMYFCASSRQGVHEQYFGPGTRLTVT.